This is a list of T cell receptor beta chains from one sample in a study of T-cell reconstitution after alpha-beta-depleted transplantation in children. Each CDR3 protein gets one entry after TCRdb re-called the PCR reads with MiXCR. The table lists more than 400,000 distinct CDR3 sequences, 43% of them singletons. Sequencing used PBMCs, obtained before TCRalphabeta/CD19-depleted stem cell transplant. The receptors derive from a girl aged 2 to 9 with aplastic anemia, due to receive a stem cell transplant. Each CDR3 is given with its conserved first and last residue. Fields, in order: D gene, J gene, clone size, V gene, CDR3 DNA, CDR3 protein. The D gene is left open where the match is weak. Not all rows give a size; the values are once, few, many and, for expanded clones, a class.

-	TRBJ2-7	many	TRBV5-1	TGCGCCAGCAGCTCGACTCTTACCGAGCAGTACTTC	CASSSTLTEQYF
-	TRBJ1-2	once	TRBV7-2	TGTGCCAGCAGCTTAGCTGTCAGGGGACAAAACTATGGCTACACCTTC	CASSLAVRGQNYGYTF
TRBD2	TRBJ2-2	few	TRBV7-3	TGTGCCAGCAGCTTACGGCTAGCGGGAGTCAGCGGGGAGCTGTTTTTT	CASSLRLAGVSGELFF
-	TRBJ2-6	many	TRBV12-3/TRBV12-4	TGTGCCAGCGGAATGCGGGCTGGGGCCAACGTCCTGACTTTC	CASGMRAGANVLTF
-	TRBJ1-6	few	TRBV7-9	TGTGCCAGCAGCTTGAACAGGGAATCACCCCTCCACTTT	CASSLNRESPLHF
-	TRBJ2-7	many	TRBV4-2	TGTGCCAGCAGCCAAGAATATGCGGGGCTCGAGCAGTACTTC	CASSQEYAGLEQYF
-	TRBJ2-1	-	TRBV6-5	TGTGCCAGCAGTGGAGGGACCGCGCAGTTCTTC	CASSGGTAQFF
-	TRBJ2-7	-	TRBV20-1	TGCAGTGCTAGACAGACAGCCTACGAGCAGTACTTC	CSARQTAYEQYF
-	TRBJ2-7	few	TRBV7-2	TGTGCCAGCAGCCTACTCCCAGCGGGTGAGCAGTACTTC	CASSLLPAGEQYF
-	TRBJ2-1	-	TRBV20-1	TGCAGTGCTAGACCCGTAGGCCTGAACAGGGAGCAGTTCTTC	CSARPVGLNREQFF
-	TRBJ2-3	-	TRBV20-1	TGCAGTGCTAGGAGCTACATAAGCACAGATACGCAGTATTTT	CSARSYISTDTQYF
TRBD2	TRBJ2-5	few	TRBV3-1	TGTGCCAGCAGCCAAGACTGGGCTAGCGGGAGGGGATTCGGAGAGACCCAGTACTTC	CASSQDWASGRGFGETQYF
TRBD1	TRBJ2-3	-	TRBV5-1	TGCGCCAGCAGCTCTTCGAAGGGACAGGGGGCCCAAAGCACAGATACGCAGTATTTT	CASSSSKGQGAQSTDTQYF
-	TRBJ2-5	-	TRBV7-8	TGTGCCAGCAGCCCGGCTACCCGGTCAACAAGTAGGCCCCAGTACTTC	CASSPATRSTSRPQYF
-	TRBJ1-1	once	TRBV28	TGTGCCAGCAGTTTGAGGTTTGAAGCTTTCTTT	CASSLRFEAFF
TRBD2	TRBJ2-2	-	TRBV20-1	TGCAGTGCTACTCCGGGAGGAAACACCGGGGAGCTGTTTTTT	CSATPGGNTGELFF
-	TRBJ1-6	-	TRBV7-3	TGTGCCAGCAGCTTACAGGGTGCTAATTCACCCCTCCACTTT	CASSLQGANSPLHF
TRBD1	TRBJ1-1	-	TRBV20-1	TGCAGTGCTAGGCAGGGGGGAATGAACACTGAAGCTTTCTTT	CSARQGGMNTEAFF
-	TRBJ2-5	-	TRBV12-3/TRBV12-4	TGTGCCAGCAGTTATTTCGGACTGCAAGAGACCCAGTACTTC	CASSYFGLQETQYF
-	TRBJ2-3	-	TRBV7-2	TGTGCCAGCAGCTTAAAGAGGGTGAGCACAGATACGCAGTATTTT	CASSLKRVSTDTQYF
TRBD1	TRBJ2-7	many	TRBV4-2	TGTGCCAGCAGCCAAGACAGGGGGCTATACGAGCAGTACTTC	CASSQDRGLYEQYF
TRBD2	TRBJ2-7	-	TRBV15	TGTGCCACCAGCAGAGATGCGCTAGTAGCGGGCCTGGAGCAGTACTTC	CATSRDALVAGLEQYF
-	TRBJ1-3	many	TRBV5-1	TGCGCCAGCAGCTTGACGGGTAGCTCTGGAAACACCATATATTTT	CASSLTGSSGNTIYF
-	TRBJ1-2	-	TRBV7-2	TGTGCCAGCAGCTTATACGGAGGCGGCTACACCTTC	CASSLYGGGYTF
TRBD2	TRBJ2-1	many	TRBV5-1	TGCGCCAGCAGCCGCTCTATAGCGGGAAGTGAGCAGTTCTTC	CASSRSIAGSEQFF
-	TRBJ2-3	-	TRBV3-1	TGTGCCAGCAGCCAAGCATCTATGATTGCGCAGTATTTT	CASSQASMIAQYF
TRBD1	TRBJ2-7	-	TRBV7-2	TGTGCCAGCAGCCTGACAGGGTATAGCTCCTACGAGCAGTACTTC	CASSLTGYSSYEQYF
-	TRBJ2-3	-	TRBV28	TGTGCCAGCGGCCCCTGGGATACGCAGTATTTT	CASGPWDTQYF
TRBD2	TRBJ2-1	many	TRBV11-3	TGTGCCAGCAGCTGGGGACTAGCGGATAATGAGCAGTTCTTC	CASSWGLADNEQFF
TRBD2	TRBJ2-4	few	TRBV3-1	TGTGCCAGCAGCCGCGCGGGGGGGGACATTCAGTACTTC	CASSRAGGDIQYF
TRBD2	TRBJ2-3	-	TRBV12-3/TRBV12-4	TGTGCCAGCAGTTCCCTAGCGGGGGATACGCAGTATTTT	CASSSLAGDTQYF
-	TRBJ2-3	-	TRBV7-2	TGTGCCAGCAGCTTCCACTCTGATACGCAGTATTTT	CASSFHSDTQYF
TRBD2	TRBJ2-7	-	TRBV30	TGTGCCTGGAGAAAAGCGGGAGGTCCCTACGAGCAGTACTTC	CAWRKAGGPYEQYF
TRBD2	TRBJ2-1	once	TRBV12-3/TRBV12-4	TGTGCCAGCACGGGACTAGCGGGAATCTACAATGAGCAGTTCTTC	CASTGLAGIYNEQFF
TRBD2	TRBJ2-5	few	TRBV5-1	TGCGCCAGCAGCGATCGGACTAGCGGGGGGGAGACCCAGTACTTC	CASSDRTSGGETQYF
TRBD1	TRBJ1-6	many	TRBV5-1	TGCGCCAGCAGCTTGGGACAGGGCCACCCAGGAAATTCACCCCTCCACTTT	CASSLGQGHPGNSPLHF
-	TRBJ2-1	-	TRBV20-1	TGCAGTGCCCCGACGGTGGCAGATTACAATGAGCAGTTCTTC	CSAPTVADYNEQFF
TRBD2	TRBJ2-2	-	TRBV10-1	TGCGCCAGCAGTGTTTCGGGAGGTGGCACCGGGGAGCTGTTTTTT	CASSVSGGGTGELFF